This is a list of T cell receptor beta chains from one sample in a study of cytomegalovirus exposure and HLA in healthy donors. The data were produced by immunoSEQ multiplex PCR, yet TCRdb's version contains in-frame clones alone and is incomplete. The sample has about 180,000 clones, around 82% seen once. Specimen: PBMCs. The receptors originated from a woman aged 25-40 years in good health and CMV-seropositive. The conserved cysteine and the conserved F or W are not part of the CDR3 here. Clone size is stated in some rows and not others, as once, few, many or a class when expanded.

abundance,v_gene,j_gene,CDR3aa
.,TRBV10-3,TRBJ2-1,AISDSVAAEGTF
.,TRBV27,TRBJ2-7,ASSSRGSLSYEQY
.,TRBV25-1,TRBJ2-1,ASSDRGSYNEQF
.,TRBV9,TRBJ2-1,ASSVAGLADYNEQF
few,TRBV4-3,TRBJ1-4,ASSQGTNEKLF
.,TRBV7-8,TRBJ1-5,ASSLKPTGSNQPQH
.,TRBV19,TRBJ1-6,ASSMMRGTENSPLH
.,TRBV18,TRBJ1-1,ASSPPGQGGTEAF
.,TRBV11-2,TRBJ1-2,ASSLVQGNYGYT
once,TRBV4-2,TRBJ2-5,ASSQEGQTEGETQY
.,TRBV25-1,TRBJ2-2,ASSPSDSMNTGELF
.,TRBV7-2,TRBJ2-5,ASSRQGQETQY
.,TRBV6-5,TRBJ1-4,ASSLSGTGGEKLF
.,TRBV2,TRBJ2-1,ASSRQTSGVLLYSYNEQF
.,TRBV5-1,TRBJ2-1,ASSLNAGEQF
once,TRBV6-6,TRBJ2-1,ASSWTSGVYNEQF
.,TRBV28,TRBJ2-3,ASSRQGATDTQY
few,TRBV7-2,TRBJ1-5,ASSSPNQPQH
.,TRBV6-6,TRBJ2-1,ASSYVGRYNEQF
.,TRBV5-1,TRBJ1-2,ASSLNTGTGASLEDGYT
.,TRBV10-2,TRBJ1-6,ASSAHRGYNSPLH
once,TRBV6-6,TRBJ2-5,ASSWDRDGETQY
.,TRBV7-8,TRBJ2-5,ASSLGREEETQY
once,TRBV6-1,TRBJ2-2,ASSEENRGRVTGELF
.,TRBV4-3,TRBJ1-3,ASSHRAGSGNTIY
.,TRBV5-4,TRBJ2-2,ASSFTAGVTGELF
once,TRBV7-2,TRBJ2-5,ASSSQGQETQY
.,TRBV7-8,TRBJ1-4,ASSFLRAGSEKLF
.,TRBV28,TRBJ2-5,ATNRVGRQETQY
.,TRBV7-9,TRBJ2-3,ASSLDLAGGTDTQY
.,TRBV30,TRBJ2-2,AWSVFREAGGELF
.,TRBV10-3,TRBJ1-2,AIGRPGRVYGYT
.,TRBV5-8,TRBJ2-5,ASSPGAAGETQY
few,TRBV9,TRBJ1-5,ASSVGQGVGQPQH
.,TRBV11-2,TRBJ2-1,ASSLTSGASYNEQF
.,TRBV5-1,TRBJ2-3,ASSPGSSDTQY
few,TRBV28,TRBJ1-4,ASSPIFGTDKVEKLF
.,TRBV4-1,TRBJ1-6,ASSFITGARNSPLH
.,TRBV30,TRBJ1-6,AWSPSGGSSPLH
.,TRBV7-6,TRBJ1-3,ASSLVLGGRRAGNTIY
.,TRBV6-6,TRBJ2-5,ASRPGLAGETQY
.,TRBV30,TRBJ2-4,AWSVIGLAGVKNIQY
few,TRBV7-2,TRBJ2-2,ASSLTSGSNTGELF
.,TRBV5-1,TRBJ2-3,ASSLIGGGTDTQY
.,TRBV2,TRBJ2-2,ASMGKGTNTGELF
.,TRBV29-1,TRBJ1-6,SVEYSEDSPLH
.,TRBV5-1,.,ASSLVPGDYEQY
.,TRBV19,TRBJ2-2,ASSLTGETGELF
.,TRBV19,TRBJ1-5,ASSKDRVGQPQH